This TCR beta chain was retrieved from a study of shared clonotypes between healthy human individuals (dated by TCRdb to the early 2020s). With respect to the entire study: A couple of women and a few men aged 18 to 49 years were included in the cohort. For each donor, CD4 naive and CD4 memory were each given three plates, CD8 naive was given two plates, and CD8 memory was given one plate. Blood TCR repertoires of a handful of healthy adults were deeply sequenced to estimate repertoire size and the extent of clonotype sharing between individuals. To increase sequencing depth and limit assay-specific biases, TCR repertoire library preparation and sequencing were carried out by different laboratories using diverse techniques. Per donor, leukapheresis produced somewhere between about 0.85 and 9.5 billion PBMCs.

Using the deep immunoSEQ assay, TCR CDR3 regions were amplified from genomic DNA by multiplex PCR. Genomic DNA extracted from each cell subset was distributed evenly over all wells of several immunoSEQ 96-well plates, and each plate served as one replicate. For sorted subsets, around 200 ng genomic DNA, equal to tens of thousands of T cell genomes, was loaded into each replicate PCR. The purified libraries were quantified using a Qubit 3.0 fluorometer, sized with a Bioanalyzer 2100, and then quantified again using the KAPA Library Quantification kit. Every immunoSEQ 96-well plate was sequenced on a dedicated single-read 150-cycle Illumina NextSeq 550 flow cell. For the original study's pipeline: Because the immunoSEQ output held only junctional sequences and lacked quality scores, the filtering could not match the filtering applied to full-length reads. To assign V/J genes and CDR3, sequences were annotated against IMGT germline references using PyIR, a Python wrapper for IgBLAST v1.9. Reads were removed for weak V/J assignments (E-value above 1e-6), missing CDR3, stop codons, out-of-frame junctions, or ambiguous translated residues. V3J clonotypes were defined by identical inferred V gene, J gene, and CDR3 amino acid sequence. The percentage overlap between two repertoires was calculated by dividing the number of shared unique clonotypes by the size of the smaller repertoire. Three approaches were used to assess repertoire richness: RTK rarefaction, the Chao1 estimator, and Recon v2.1 estimates of unobserved clonotypes. OLGA was used to compute generation probabilities for all TCRbeta clonotypes that the gDNA method yielded from a handful of donors. Held by TCRdb, this immuneACCESS table contains in-frame sequences only and omits some clones. Under half of the omission traces to an unresolved V gene where checked; the cause of the rest is unknown. The DNA was the basis for D and trimming; V, J and clone size are from that table. This sample is represented by over a million clones; roughly 97% of them were singletons. The ten biggest clones cover 0.95% to 1.5% of the sample.

The donors were healthy, HIV-negative adults with no recently reported acute infections or vaccinations. Every donor was a Caucasian adult residing in Nashville, Tennessee, USA. CD4+ T cells were enriched through magnetic negative selection, after which naive cells were positively selected on CD45RA and the remaining negative fraction served as the memory subset. Blood was obtained by leukapheresis, after which PBMCs were separated by Ficoll-Histopaque density gradient centrifugation and cryopreserved in liquid nitrogen vapor phase. Analytical flow cytometry was used to check the purity and quantity of each magnetically sorted T cell population. Genomic DNA was isolated from each sorted fraction and quantified by UV absorbance on a Nanodrop 2000c. Overall study outcomes, separate from this receptor: Clonotypes shared by all four sorted-subset donors showed higher generation probabilities than non-shared clonotypes. Sampling was restricted to blood, and TCR repertoires in tissue are likely to differ from TCR repertoires in blood. Naive subsets generally had larger estimated clonotype richness than memory subsets did. Across a handful of donors, 5% to 6% of naive CD4, approximately 4% of naive CD8, 2% to 2.5% of memory CD4, and 0.4% to 0.45% of memory CD8 clonotypes were shared. Pairwise subsampling indicated that sequencing depth was expected to affect the degree of clonotype sharing among donors. Even with the large sequencing depth, rarefaction of the sorted-subset datasets indicated that sequencing was incomplete. Because the study included only a small number of donors, the genetic and exposure-history diversity represented was limited.

A word on this clone: Its recognized antigen is unknown. The sample holds no much larger clone one base away, and base qualities are not on file.

As encoded in the germline V gene, CDR1 is ENHRY while CDR2 is SYGVKD. V is shortened by 7 bases, J by 0 bases, and the region joining them spans 10 bases. Its CDR3 holds 13 amino acids, cysteine through phenylalanine. Only the CDR3 DNA stays, 39 bases, in frame from base 1. This receptor was identified in a man aged 25 to 45 in good health. This chain joins TRBV10-3 to TRBJ2-7, with the D gene uncertain. Sequenced sample: naive CD4+ T cells sorted from blood. Read against the paper, the sample's cell subset or site label means: CD45RA+ positively selected. CDR3 loop: CAIKGLDSYEQYF. The DNA sequence follows: TGTGCCATCAAAGGGCTAGACTCCTACGAGCAGTACTTC.